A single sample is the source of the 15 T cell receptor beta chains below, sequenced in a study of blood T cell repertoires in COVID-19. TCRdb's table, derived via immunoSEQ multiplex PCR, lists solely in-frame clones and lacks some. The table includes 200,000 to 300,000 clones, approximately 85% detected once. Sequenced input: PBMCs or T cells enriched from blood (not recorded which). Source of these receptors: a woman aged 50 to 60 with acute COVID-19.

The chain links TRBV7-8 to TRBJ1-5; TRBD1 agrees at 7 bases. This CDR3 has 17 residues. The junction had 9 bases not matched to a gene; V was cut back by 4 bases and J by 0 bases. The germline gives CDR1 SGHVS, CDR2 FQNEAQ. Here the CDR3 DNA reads TGTGCCAGCAGCTCGGGACAGCAACAATATAGCAATCAGCCCCAGCATTTT. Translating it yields CASSSGQQQYSNQPQHF.

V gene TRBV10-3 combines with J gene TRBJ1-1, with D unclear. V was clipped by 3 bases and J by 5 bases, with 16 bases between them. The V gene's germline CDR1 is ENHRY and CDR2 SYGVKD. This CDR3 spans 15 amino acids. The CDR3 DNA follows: TGTGCCATCAGTGAAATCTCGGGGATCGAAACTGAAGCTTTCTTT. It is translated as CAISEISGIETEAFF.

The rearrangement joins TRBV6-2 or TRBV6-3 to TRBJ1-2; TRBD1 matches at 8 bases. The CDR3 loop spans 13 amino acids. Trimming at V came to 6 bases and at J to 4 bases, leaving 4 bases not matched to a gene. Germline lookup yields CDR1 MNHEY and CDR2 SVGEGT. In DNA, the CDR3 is TGTGCCAGCAGCGGACAGGGACGCTATGGCTACACCTTC. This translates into CASSGQGRYGYTF.

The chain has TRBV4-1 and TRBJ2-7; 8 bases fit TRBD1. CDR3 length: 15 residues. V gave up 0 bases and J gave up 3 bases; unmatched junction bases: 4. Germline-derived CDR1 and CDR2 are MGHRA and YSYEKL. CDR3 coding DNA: TGCGCCAGCAGCCAAGATGACAGGGGCAACTACGAGCAGTACTTC. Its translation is CASSQDDRGNYEQYF.

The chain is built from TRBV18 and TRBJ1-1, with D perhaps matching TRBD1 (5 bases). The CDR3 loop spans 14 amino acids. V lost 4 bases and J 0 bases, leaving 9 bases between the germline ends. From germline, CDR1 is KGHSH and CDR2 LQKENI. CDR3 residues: CASSLGGMNTEAFF. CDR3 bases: TGTGCCAGCTCACTCGGGGGAATGAACACTGAAGCTTTCTTT.

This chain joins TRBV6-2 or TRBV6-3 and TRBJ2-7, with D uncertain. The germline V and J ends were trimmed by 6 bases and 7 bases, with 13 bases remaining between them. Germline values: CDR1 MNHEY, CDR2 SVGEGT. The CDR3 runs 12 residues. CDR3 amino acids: CASSPAVGEQYF. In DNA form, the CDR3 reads TGTGCCAGCAGCCCTGCAGTCGGGGAGCAGTACTTC.

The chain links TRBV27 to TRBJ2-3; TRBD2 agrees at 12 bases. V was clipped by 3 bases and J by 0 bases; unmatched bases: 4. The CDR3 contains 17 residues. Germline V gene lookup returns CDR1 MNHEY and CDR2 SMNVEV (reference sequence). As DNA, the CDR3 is TGTGCCAGCAGTTTGCATGGGACTAGCGGGAGCACAGATACGCAGTATTTT. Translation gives CASSLHGTSGSTDTQYF.

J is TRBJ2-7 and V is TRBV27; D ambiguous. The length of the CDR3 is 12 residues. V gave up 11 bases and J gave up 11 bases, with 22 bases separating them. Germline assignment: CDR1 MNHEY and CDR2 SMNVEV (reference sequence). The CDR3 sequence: CAVRGYERGEYF. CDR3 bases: TGTGCCGTCAGAGGCTACGAGCGAGGAGAGTACTTC.

DNA for the CDR3: TGTGCCAGCAGCTTGGCGCTAGCTGGGGATACGCAGTATTTT. Protein product: CASSLALAGDTQYF. The chain uses TRBV5-4 and TRBJ2-3, with D maybe TRBD2 (5 bases). The germline CDR1 and CDR2 sequences are SGHNT and YYREEE (reference sequence). There are 14 residues in the CDR3. V was clipped by 0 bases and J by 6 bases, with 11 bases between them.

The CDR3 loop reads CASSSSGTGVAAFF. The CDR3 DNA follows: TGTGCCAGCAGCTCGTCCGGGACAGGGGTTGCAGCTTTCTTT. The chain recombines TRBV7-2 with TRBJ1-1; TRBD1 agrees at 10 bases. Trimming took 4 bases from V and 10 from J; bases not matched to a gene: 9. The CDR3 totals 14 residues. CDR1 SGHTA and CDR2 FQGNSA come from the germline V gene.

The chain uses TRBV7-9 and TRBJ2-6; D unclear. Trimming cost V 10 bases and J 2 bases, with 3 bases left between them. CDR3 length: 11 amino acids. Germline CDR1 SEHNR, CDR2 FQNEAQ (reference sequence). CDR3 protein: CAITGANVLTF. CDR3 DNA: TGTGCCATCACTGGGGCCAACGTCCTGACTTTC.

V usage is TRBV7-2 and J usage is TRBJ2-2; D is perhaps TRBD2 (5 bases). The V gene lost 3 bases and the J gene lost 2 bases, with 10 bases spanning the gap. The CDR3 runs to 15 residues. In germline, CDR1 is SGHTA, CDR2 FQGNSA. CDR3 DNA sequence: TGTGCCAGCAGCTTCGAGCGGCCAAACACCGGGGAGCTGTTTTTT. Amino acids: CASSFERPNTGELFF.

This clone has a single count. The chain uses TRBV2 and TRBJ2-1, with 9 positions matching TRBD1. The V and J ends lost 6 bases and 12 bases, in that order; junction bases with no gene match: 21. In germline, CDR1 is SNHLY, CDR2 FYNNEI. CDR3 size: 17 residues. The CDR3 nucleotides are TGTGCCAGCAGGGGGGGTCGTCCGGGACAGGGAGTTAGCGTGCAGTTCTTC. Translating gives CASRGGRPGQGVSVQFF.

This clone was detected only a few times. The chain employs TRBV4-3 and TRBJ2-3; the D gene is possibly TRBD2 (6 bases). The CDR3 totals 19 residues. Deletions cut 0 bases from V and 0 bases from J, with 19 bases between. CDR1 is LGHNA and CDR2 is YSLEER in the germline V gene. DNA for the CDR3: TGCGCCAGCAGCCAAGAAATTCCGTTGAGGCGGGGTAGCACAGATACGCAGTATTTT. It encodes CASSQEIPLRRGSTDTQYF.

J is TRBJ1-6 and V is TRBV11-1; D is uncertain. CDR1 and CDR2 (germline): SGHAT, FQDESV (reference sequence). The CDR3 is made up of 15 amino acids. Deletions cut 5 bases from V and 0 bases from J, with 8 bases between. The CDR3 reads CASSPQRSYNSPLHF. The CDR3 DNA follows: TGTGCCAGCAGCCCTCAGCGCTCCTATAATTCACCCCTCCACTTT.